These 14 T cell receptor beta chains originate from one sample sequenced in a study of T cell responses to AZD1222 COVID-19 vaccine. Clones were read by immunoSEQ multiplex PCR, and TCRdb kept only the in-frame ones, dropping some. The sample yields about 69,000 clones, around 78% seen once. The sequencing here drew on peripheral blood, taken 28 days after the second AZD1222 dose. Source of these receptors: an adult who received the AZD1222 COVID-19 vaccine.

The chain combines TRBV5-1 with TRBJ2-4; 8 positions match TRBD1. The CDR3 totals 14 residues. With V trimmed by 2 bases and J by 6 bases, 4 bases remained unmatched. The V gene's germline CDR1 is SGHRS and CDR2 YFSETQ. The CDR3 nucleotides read TGCGCCAGCAGCTTTGACAGGGGAGGAAACATTCAGTACTTC. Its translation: CASSFDRGGNIQYF.

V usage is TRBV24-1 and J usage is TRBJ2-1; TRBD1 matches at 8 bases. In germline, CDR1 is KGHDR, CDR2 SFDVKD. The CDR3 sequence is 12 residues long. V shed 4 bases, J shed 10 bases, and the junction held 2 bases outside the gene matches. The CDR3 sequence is CATSERTGEQFF. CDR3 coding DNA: TGTGCCACCAGTGAGAGGACAGGGGAGCAGTTCTTC.

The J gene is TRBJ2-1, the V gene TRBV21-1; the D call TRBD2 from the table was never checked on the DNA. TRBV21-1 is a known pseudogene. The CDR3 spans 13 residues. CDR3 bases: TGTGCCAGCAGCGGCTGGAGAGCCAATGAGCAGTTCTTC. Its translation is CASSGWRANEQFF.

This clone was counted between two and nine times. Here the CDR3 reads CASSETQGQGEETQYF. CDR3 DNA: TGTGCCAGCAGCGAGACCCAGGGACAGGGGGAAGAGACCCAGTACTTC. V usage is TRBV9 and J usage is TRBJ2-5; 11 nucleotides line up with TRBD1. CDR1 is SGDLS, CDR2 YYNGEE, per germline. The CDR3 is 16 amino acids. Trimming cost V 3 bases and J 3 bases; bases outside gene matches: 7.

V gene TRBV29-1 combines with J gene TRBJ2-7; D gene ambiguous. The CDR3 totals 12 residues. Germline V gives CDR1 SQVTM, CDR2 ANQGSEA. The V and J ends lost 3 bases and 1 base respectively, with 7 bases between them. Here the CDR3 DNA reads TGCAGCGTTGAGATCCCATCCTACGAGCAGTACTTC. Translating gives CSVEIPSYEQYF.

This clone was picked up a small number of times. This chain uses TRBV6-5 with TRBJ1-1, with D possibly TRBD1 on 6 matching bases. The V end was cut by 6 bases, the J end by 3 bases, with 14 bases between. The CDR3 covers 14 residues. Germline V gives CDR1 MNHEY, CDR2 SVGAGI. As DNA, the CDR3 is TGTGCCAGCAGACTAAGGGGGGAGTACACTGAAGCTTTCTTT. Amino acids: CASRLRGEYTEAFF.

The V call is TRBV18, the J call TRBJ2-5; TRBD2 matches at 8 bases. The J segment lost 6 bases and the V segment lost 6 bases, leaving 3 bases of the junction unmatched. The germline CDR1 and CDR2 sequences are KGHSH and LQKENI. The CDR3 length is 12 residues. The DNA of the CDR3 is TGTGCCAGCTCCGGGGGGGAACAGACCCAGTACTTC. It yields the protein CASSGGEQTQYF.

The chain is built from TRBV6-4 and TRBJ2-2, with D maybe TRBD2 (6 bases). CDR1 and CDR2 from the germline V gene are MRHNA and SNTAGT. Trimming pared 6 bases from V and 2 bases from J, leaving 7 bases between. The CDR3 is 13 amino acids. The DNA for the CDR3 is TGTGCCAGCAGCGGGACTAACACCGGGGAGCTGTTTTTT. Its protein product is CASSGTNTGELFF.

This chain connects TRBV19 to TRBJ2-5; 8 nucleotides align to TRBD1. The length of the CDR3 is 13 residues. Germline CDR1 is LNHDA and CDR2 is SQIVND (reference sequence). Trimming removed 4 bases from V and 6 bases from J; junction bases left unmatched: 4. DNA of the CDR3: TGTGCCAGTAGTACAGGGGGCGAGAAGACCCAGTACTTC. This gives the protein CASSTGGEKTQYF.

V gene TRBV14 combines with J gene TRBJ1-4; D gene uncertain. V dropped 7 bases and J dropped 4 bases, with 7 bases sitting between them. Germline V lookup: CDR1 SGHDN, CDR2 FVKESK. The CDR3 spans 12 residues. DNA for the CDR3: TGTGCCAGCAAGGAGAATAATGAAAAACTGTTTTTT. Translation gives CASKENNEKLFF.

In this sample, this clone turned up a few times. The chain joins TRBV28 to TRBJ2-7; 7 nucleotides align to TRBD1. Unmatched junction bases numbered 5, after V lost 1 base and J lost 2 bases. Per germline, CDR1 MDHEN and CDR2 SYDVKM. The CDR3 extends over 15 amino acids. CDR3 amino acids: CASSLSPTGPYEQYF. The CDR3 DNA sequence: TGTGCCAGCAGTTTATCCCCGACAGGGCCCTACGAGCAGTACTTC.

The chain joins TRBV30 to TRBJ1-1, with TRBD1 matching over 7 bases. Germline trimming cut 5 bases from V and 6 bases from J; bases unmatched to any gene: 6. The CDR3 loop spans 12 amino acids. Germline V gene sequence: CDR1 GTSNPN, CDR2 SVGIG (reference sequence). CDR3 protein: CAWQTGIPEAFF. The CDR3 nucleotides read TGTGCCTGGCAGACAGGGATCCCTGAAGCTTTCTTT.

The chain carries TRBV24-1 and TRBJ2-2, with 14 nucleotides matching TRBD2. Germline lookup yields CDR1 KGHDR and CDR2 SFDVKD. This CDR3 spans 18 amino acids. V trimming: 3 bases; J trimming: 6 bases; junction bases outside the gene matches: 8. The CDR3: CATSDAGLAGDRAGELFF. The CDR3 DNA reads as TGTGCCACCAGTGATGCGGGACTAGCGGGAGATCGGGCCGGGGAGCTGTTTTTT.

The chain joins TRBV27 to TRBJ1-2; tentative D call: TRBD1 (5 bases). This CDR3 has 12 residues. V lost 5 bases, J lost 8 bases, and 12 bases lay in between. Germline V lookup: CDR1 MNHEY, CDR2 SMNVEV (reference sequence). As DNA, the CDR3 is TGTGCCAGCAGTCTTAGGGGTCACGGCTACACCTTC. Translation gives CASSLRGHGYTF.